Below are 13 T cell receptor beta chains sequenced from a single sample in a study of cytomegalovirus exposure and HLA in healthy donors. The PCR contained 60 Vbeta and 13 Jbeta primers. The data were produced by immunoSEQ multiplex PCR, yet TCRdb's version contains in-frame clones alone and is incomplete. The profile covers under 200,000 clones, with 60% to 85% appearing a single time and around 3.3% taken by the ten largest. Sequenced: PBMCs. Receptor source: a woman between 35 and 50 years old in good health and CMV-seronegative.

The chain carries TRBV6-4 and TRBJ2-3, with 7 bases fitting TRBD2. V was clipped by 5 bases and J by 1 base; unmatched bases: 6. CDR1 MRHNA and CDR2 SNTAGT come from the germline V gene. CDR3 size: 15 residues. The CDR3 here is CASSLTSAGTDTQYF. CDR3 in DNA: TGTGCCAGCAGTTTAACTAGCGCCGGCACAGATACGCAGTATTTT.

The chain employs TRBV4-1 and TRBJ1-3; D unresolved. Trimming shortened V by 2 bases and J by 1 base, and 6 bases separated the two germline ends. The germline CDR1 and CDR2 sequences are MGHRA and YSYEKL. The CDR3 is 14 residues long. CDR3 protein: CASSQPRSGNTIYF. In DNA, the CDR3 is TGCGCCAGCAGCCAACCCCGTTCTGGAAACACCATATATTTT.

The chain employs TRBV29-1 and TRBJ1-2, with D uncertain. The CDR3 has 11 residues. With 6 bases removed from V and 2 bases from J, the gap between germline ends came to 7 bases. The germline gives CDR1 SQVTM, CDR2 ANQGSEA. Here the CDR3 DNA reads TGCAGCGTCTTTCTAAACTATGGCTACACCTTC. This gives the protein CSVFLNYGYTF.

The J gene is TRBJ1-6, the V gene TRBV7-8; no reliable D call. This CDR3 has 13 residues. V gave up 5 bases and J gave up 9 bases, with 11 bases separating them. In germline, CDR1 is SGHVS, CDR2 FQNEAQ. The CDR3 nucleotides are TGTGCCAGCAGCGCCGGGTTGTCTTCACCCCTCCACTTT. As protein: CASSAGLSSPLHF.

The chain has TRBV6-1 and TRBJ2-3, with D perhaps matching TRBD1 (5 bases). The CDR3 extends over 14 amino acids. Germline CDR1 is MNHNS and CDR2 is SASEGT. Deletions cut 6 bases from V and 2 bases from J, with 12 bases between. The CDR3 reads CASSPRTYTDTQYF. In nucleotides, the CDR3 is TGTGCCAGCAGCCCCCGGACATACACAGATACGCAGTATTTT.

This clone was seen more than once but under ten times. V usage is TRBV5-6 and J usage is TRBJ1-2; the match to TRBD1 covers 8 bases. V shed 3 bases, J shed 3 bases, and the junction held 4 bases outside the gene matches. In germline, CDR1 is SGHDT, CDR2 YYEEEE. This CDR3 region has 14 residues. CDR3 region: CASSSRGRDYGYTF. In DNA, the CDR3 is TGTGCCAGCAGCTCCAGGGGGCGCGACTATGGCTACACCTTC.

This chain connects TRBV6-5 to TRBJ1-1; TRBD1 aligns across 7 bases. The CDR3 length is 15 residues. Germline V gene sequence: CDR1 MNHEY, CDR2 SVGAGI. The V segment lost 6 bases and the J segment 1 base; nucleotides outside the gene matches: 8. This CDR3 reads CASSLRDRENTEAFF. CDR3 bases: TGTGCCAGCAGCCTCCGGGACAGAGAGAACACTGAAGCTTTCTTT.

The chain has TRBV5-6 and TRBJ1-2; the D gene is possibly TRBD1 (5 bases). CDR3 length equals 15 residues. Germline V gives CDR1 SGHDT, CDR2 YYEEEE. Between the trimmed V and J ends, which lost 5 bases and 5 bases, there was a span of 19 bases. The CDR3 is CASSWDSHRGYGYTF. CDR3 in DNA: TGTGCCAGCAGTTGGGACTCGCACCGTGGGTATGGCTACACCTTC.

V gene TRBV28 combines with J gene TRBJ1-4; D is uncertain. Germline V gene data show CDR1 as MDHEN and CDR2 as SYDVKM. V was trimmed by 8 bases and J by 8 bases, leaving 15 bases between them. The CDR3 covers 13 residues. The CDR3 protein is CASSVRGNEKLFF. The CDR3 DNA sequence: TGTGCCAGCTCGGTGCGGGGAAACGAAAAACTGTTTTTT.

Here the CDR3 DNA reads TGTGCCAGCAGCGCAAATACAGGGATCACTGAAGCTTTCTTT. It is translated as CASSANTGITEAFF. This chain connects TRBV9 to TRBJ1-1, with a weak D call TRBD1 (6 bases). CDR3 size: 14 residues. Per germline, CDR1 SGDLS and CDR2 YYNGEE. Trimming took 3 bases from V and 4 from J, leaving 13 bases between them.

V is TRBV6-5 and J is TRBJ1-2; a possible D gene is TRBD1 (6 bases). This CDR3 has 15 residues. Germline V gene data show CDR1 as MNHEY and CDR2 as SVGAGI. With 5 bases removed from V and 0 bases from J, the gap between germline ends came to 13 bases. The CDR3 loop reads CASSPRGAANYGYTF. Written as DNA, the CDR3 is TGTGCCAGCAGTCCCCGGGGGGCAGCTAACTATGGCTACACCTTC.

J is TRBJ1-5 and V is TRBV27; TRBD1 aligns across 8 bases. Germline-derived CDR1 and CDR2 are MNHEY and SMNVEV (reference sequence). V lost 2 bases to trimming and J lost 6 bases; unmatched junction nucleotides: 3. This CDR3 comprises 14 residues. CDR3 DNA: TGTGCCAGCAGTTTAGAAGGACAGGGTCAGCCCCAGCATTTT. Translated: CASSLEGQGQPQHF.

The chain joins TRBV7-9 to TRBJ2-2; 7 positions agree with TRBD2. Germline CDR1 is SEHNR and CDR2 is FQNEAQ (reference sequence). The trim removed 3 bases at V and 4 bases at J, leaving 11 bases unmatched. The CDR3 is made up of 17 amino acids. In DNA, the CDR3 is TGTGCCAGCAGCTTCCGGGGTAGCGGGCCCTTCACCGGGGAGCTGTTTTTT. This translates into CASSFRGSGPFTGELFF.